Listed here is a single TCR beta chain. Its target is not known. The data originate from a study of cytomegalovirus exposure and HLA in healthy donors. Study background: Tens of millions of unique TCR sequences came from HLA-typed donors in an early release. Study-wide points: The presence/absence work took it that sequencing depth was about the same across donors.

CDR3 length equals 15 residues. V trimming: 4 bases; J trimming: 1 base; junction bases outside the gene matches: 6. Germline-derived CDR1 and CDR2 are SGDLS and YYNGEE. Use of 60 Vbeta and 13 Jbeta primers characterized the PCR. Produced via immunoSEQ multiplex PCR; TCRdb's table is partial and in-frame only. The table lists some 98,000 clones, approximately 80% of them singletons. This TCR was recovered from a female donor in good health and CMV-seropositive. The rearrangement uses TRBV9 and TRBJ2-5; 8 bases line up with TRBD2. Specimen: PBMCs. CDR3 amino acids: CASSSTGLGQETQYF. CDR3 nucleotides: TGTGCCAGCAGCTCCACGGGACTAGGCCAAGAGACCCAGTACTTC.